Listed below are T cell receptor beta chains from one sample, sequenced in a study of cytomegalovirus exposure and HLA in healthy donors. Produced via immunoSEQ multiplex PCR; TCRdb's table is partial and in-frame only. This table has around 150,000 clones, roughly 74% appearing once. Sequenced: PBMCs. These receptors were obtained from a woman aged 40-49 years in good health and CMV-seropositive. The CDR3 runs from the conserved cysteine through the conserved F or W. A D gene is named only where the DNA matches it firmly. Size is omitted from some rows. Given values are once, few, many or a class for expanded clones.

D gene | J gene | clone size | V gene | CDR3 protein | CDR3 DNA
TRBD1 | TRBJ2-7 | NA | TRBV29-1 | CSVVKDRGLYEQYF | TGCAGCGTTGTAAAAGACAGGGGGCTCTACGAGCAGTACTTC
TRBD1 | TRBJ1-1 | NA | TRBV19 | CASSMAPGQRTEAFF | TGTGCCAGTAGTATGGCTCCGGGACAGAGGACTGAAGCTTTCTTT
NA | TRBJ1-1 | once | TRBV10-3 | CAISAVNTEAFF | TGTGCCATCAGTGCGGTGAACACTGAAGCTTTCTTT
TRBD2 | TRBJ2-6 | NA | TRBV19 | CASRLRLAGAQGVSGANVLTF | TGTGCCAGTAGGCTACGACTAGCGGGAGCGCAGGGCGTCTCCGGGGCCAACGTCCTGACTTTC
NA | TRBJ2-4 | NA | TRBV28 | CASSVQGVGNIQYF | TGTGCCAGCAGCGTACAGGGAGTTGGAAACATTCAGTACTTC
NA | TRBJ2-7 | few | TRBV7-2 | CASSPISHEQYF | TGTGCCAGCAGCCCTATTTCCCACGAGCAGTACTTC
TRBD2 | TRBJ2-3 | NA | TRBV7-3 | CASSTGLAAVTDTQYF | TGTGCCAGCAGCACTGGACTAGCGGCGGTCACAGATACGCAGTATTTT
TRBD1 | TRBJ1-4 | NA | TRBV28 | CASRGQGGEKLFF | TGTGCCAGCAGGGGACAGGGCGGCGAAAAACTGTTTTTT
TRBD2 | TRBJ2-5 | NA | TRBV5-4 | CASSIRTSGGVETQYF | TGTGCCAGCAGCATCCGGACTAGCGGAGGGGTAGAGACCCAGTACTTC
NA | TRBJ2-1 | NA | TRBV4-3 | CASSQDPVGGGNEQFF | TGCGCCAGCAGCCAAGATCCCGTAGGGGGGGGGAATGAGCAGTTCTTC
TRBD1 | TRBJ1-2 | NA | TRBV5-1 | CASRVGQDYGYTF | TGCGCCAGCAGAGTGGGACAGGACTATGGCTACACCTTC
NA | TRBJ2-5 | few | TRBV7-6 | CASSLPAGLDLYQETQYF | TGTGCCAGCAGCTTACCCGCAGGTTTGGACTTGTACCAAGAGACCCAGTACTTC
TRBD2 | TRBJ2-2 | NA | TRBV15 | CATSRERGGNNALITGELFF | TGTGCCACCAGCAGAGAACGGGGGGGGAATAACGCATTGATCACCGGGGAGCTGTTTTTT
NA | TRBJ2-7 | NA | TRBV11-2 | CASSSSFRDYEQYF | TGTGCCAGCAGCTCATCTTTCCGGGATTACGAGCAGTACTTC
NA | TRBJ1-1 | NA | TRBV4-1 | CASSQEGGLDTEAFF | TGCGCCAGCAGCCAAGAGGGGGGTTTGGACACTGAAGCTTTCTTT
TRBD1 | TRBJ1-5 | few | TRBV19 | CASSKGQGYQPQHF | TGTGCCAGTAGTAAAGGACAGGGTTACCAGCCCCAGCATTTT
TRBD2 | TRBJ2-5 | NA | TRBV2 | CASRGGRGSVEETQYF | TGTGCCAGCAGGGGCGGGAGGGGGTCCGTCGAAGAGACCCAGTACTTC
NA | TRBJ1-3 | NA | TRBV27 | CASSRFGEGNTIYF | TGTGCCAGCAGTAGATTCGGGGAGGGAAACACCATATATTTT
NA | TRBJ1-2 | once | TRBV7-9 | CASSLGAGYGYTF | TGTGCCAGCAGCTTAGGGGCGGGCTATGGCTACACCTTC
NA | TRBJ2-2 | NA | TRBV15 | CATSDNPSGSRELFF | TGTGCCACCAGCGACAATCCGTCCGGGAGCCGGGAGCTGTTTTTT
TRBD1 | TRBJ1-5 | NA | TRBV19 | CASRGQGGGGNQPQHF | TGTGCCAGTAGAGGACAGGGGGGGGGAGGCAATCAGCCCCAGCATTTT
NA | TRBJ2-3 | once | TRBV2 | CASSEVRPHTDTQYF | TGTGCCAGCAGTGAAGTGCGGCCCCACACAGATACGCAGTATTTT
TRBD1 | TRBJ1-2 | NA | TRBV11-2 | CASSPNGDRGRHGYTF | TGTGCCAGCAGCCCAAACGGGGACAGGGGGCGGCATGGCTACACCTTC
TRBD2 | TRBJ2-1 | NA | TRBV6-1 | CASSEGSGRANEQFF | TGTGCCAGCAGTGAAGGTAGCGGGAGGGCCAATGAGCAGTTCTTC
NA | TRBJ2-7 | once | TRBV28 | CASSLAPRTAEQYF | TGTGCCAGCAGTTTAGCACCCAGGACTGCCGAGCAGTACTTC
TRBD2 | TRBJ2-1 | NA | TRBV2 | CASKQGGLAYNEQFF | TGTGCCAGCAAACAGGGAGGACTAGCGTACAATGAGCAGTTCTTC
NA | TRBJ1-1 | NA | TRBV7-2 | CASSLVGVTEAFF | TGTGCCAGCAGCTTAGTCGGGGTAACTGAAGCTTTCTTT
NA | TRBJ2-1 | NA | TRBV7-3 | CASSLSEGPRYEQFF | TGTGCCAGCAGCTTAAGTGAGGGCCCTAGGTATGAGCAGTTCTTC
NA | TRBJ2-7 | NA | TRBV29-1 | CSAGHQAYEQYF | TGCAGCGCGGGACATCAGGCCTACGAGCAGTACTTC
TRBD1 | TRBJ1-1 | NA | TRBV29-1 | CSVEVGTGGTEAFF | TGCAGCGTTGAAGTAGGGACAGGGGGCACTGAAGCTTTCTTT
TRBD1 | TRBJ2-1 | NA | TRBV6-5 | CASSRTGITHNEQFF | TGTGCCAGCAGTAGGACAGGGATTACCCACAATGAGCAGTTCTTC
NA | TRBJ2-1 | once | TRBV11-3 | CASSLRSSNEQFF | TGTGCCAGCAGCTTACGGTCAAGCAATGAGCAGTTCTTC
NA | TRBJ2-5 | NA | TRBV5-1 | CASSTARTARETQYF | TGCGCCAGCAGCACCGCCCGGACAGCCCGGGAGACCCAGTACTTC
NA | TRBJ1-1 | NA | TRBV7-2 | CASSLDRVNTEAFF | TGTGCCAGCAGCTTAGATCGAGTGAACACTGAAGCTTTCTTT
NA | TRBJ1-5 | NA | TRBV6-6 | CASSYSTSNSNQPQHF | TGTGCCAGCAGTTATTCAACGAGTAATAGCAATCAGCCCCAGCATTTT
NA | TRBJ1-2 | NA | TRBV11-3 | CASSVAGVFYGYTF | TGTGCCAGCAGTGTTGCCGGGGTATTCTATGGCTACACCTTC
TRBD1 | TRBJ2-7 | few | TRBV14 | CASSHPGQGNYEQYF | TGTGCCAGCAGCCACCCTGGACAGGGCAACTACGAGCAGTACTTC
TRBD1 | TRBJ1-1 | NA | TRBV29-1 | CSVEWTGIMNTEAFF | TGCAGCGTTGAGTGGACAGGGATAATGAACACTGAAGCTTTCTTT
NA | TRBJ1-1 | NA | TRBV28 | CASSFRRGANTEAFF | TGTGCCAGCAGTTTTCGAAGGGGTGCGAACACTGAAGCTTTCTTT
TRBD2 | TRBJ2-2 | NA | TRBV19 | CASRTSGSGTGELFF | TGTGCCAGTAGGACTAGCGGGAGTGGAACCGGGGAGCTGTTTTTT
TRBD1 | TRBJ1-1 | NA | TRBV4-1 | CANSQDLRQGNTEAFF | TGCGCCAACAGCCAAGATTTGCGACAGGGGAACACTGAAGCTTTCTTT
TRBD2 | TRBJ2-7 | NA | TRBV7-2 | CASSLVTSGGLYEQYF | TGTGCCAGCAGCTTAGTTACTAGCGGGGGCCTATACGAGCAGTACTTC
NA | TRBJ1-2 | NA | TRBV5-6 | CASSPEPPGAYGYTF | TGTGCCAGCAGCCCCGAGCCCCCAGGGGCCTATGGCTACACCTTC
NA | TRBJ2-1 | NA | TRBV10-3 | CAINKAEPFADEQFF | TGTGCCATCAATAAGGCGGAGCCGTTTGCCGATGAGCAGTTCTTC
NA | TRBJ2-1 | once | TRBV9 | CASSQGGSHYNEQFF | TGTGCCAGCAGCCAGGGGGGATCCCACTACAATGAGCAGTTCTTC
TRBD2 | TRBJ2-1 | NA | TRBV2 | CASSLAGLAGVAYNEQFF | TGTGCCAGCAGTTTAGCGGGACTAGCGGGAGTAGCCTACAATGAGCAGTTCTTC
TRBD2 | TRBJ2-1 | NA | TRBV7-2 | CASSLAGGLAYNEQFF | TGTGCCAGCAGCTTAGCGGGGGGACTAGCCTACAATGAGCAGTTCTTC
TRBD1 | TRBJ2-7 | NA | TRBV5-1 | CASSLQRDRGYEQYF | TGCGCCAGCAGCTTGCAGCGGGACAGGGGGTATGAGCAGTACTTC
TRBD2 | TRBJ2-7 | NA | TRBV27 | CASSPGLTPYEQYF | TGTGCCAGCAGCCCGGGACTAACACCTTACGAGCAGTACTTC
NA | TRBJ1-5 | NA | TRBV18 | CASSPHAEEPQHF | TGTGCCAGCTCACCACACGCGGAGGAGCCCCAGCATTTT
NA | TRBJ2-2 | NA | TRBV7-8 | CASSFMEIGGELFF | TGTGCCAGCAGCTTTATGGAGATTGGTGGGGAGCTGTTTTTT
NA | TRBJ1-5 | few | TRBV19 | CASRTGNRGNQPQHF | TGTGCCAGCAGAACAGGAAATAGGGGCAATCAGCCCCAGCATTTT
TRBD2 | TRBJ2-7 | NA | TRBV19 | CASSPSGSRYEQYF | TGTGCCAGTAGCCCTAGCGGGAGTCGGTACGAGCAGTACTTC
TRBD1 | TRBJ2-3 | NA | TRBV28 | CASSLRTGWTDTQYF | TGTGCCAGCAGTTTAAGGACAGGGTGGACAGATACGCAGTATTTT
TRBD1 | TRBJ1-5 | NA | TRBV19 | CASSRMAGGSQPQHF | TGTGCCAGTAGTCGTATGGCAGGGGGAAGTCAGCCCCAGCATTTT
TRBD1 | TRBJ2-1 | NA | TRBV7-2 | CASSLVSGGQGAPNEQFF | TGTGCCAGCAGCTTAGTTAGCGGGGGACAGGGGGCGCCCAATGAGCAGTTCTTC
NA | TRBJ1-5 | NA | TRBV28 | CASRNPLGREQPQHF | TGTGCCAGCCGAAACCCGCTAGGGAGAGAGCAGCCCCAGCATTTT
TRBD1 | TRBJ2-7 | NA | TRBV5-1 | CASSWGQNSYEQYF | TGCGCCAGCAGCTGGGGACAGAACTCCTACGAGCAGTACTTC